This is a list of T cell receptor beta chains from one sample in a study of OX40 agonist ivuxolimab in advanced cancers. The repertoire was sequenced with immunoSEQ multiplex PCR; TCRdb's copy has only in-frame clones and lacks some. The sample lists 95,000 to 150,000 clones; about 94% were seen once. The specimen comprised CD4+ or CD8+ T cells sorted from blood, sampled in a trial of the OX40 agonist ivuxolimab. The source is an adult with an advanced solid tumor such as melanoma, head and neck, liver or kidney cancer. CDR3s leave out the opening cysteine and the closing phenylalanine or tryptophan. The D gene is left open where the match is weak. Size values are once, few and many counts, or a class for expanded clones, and some rows have none.

cdr3_aa	clone_size	d_call	v_call	j_call
ASSQDSAGASDTGELF	-	TRBD2	TRBV4-3	TRBJ2-2
ASSEVRGTEAF	few	-	TRBV6-1	TRBJ1-1
ASSPQVSYGYT	-	-	TRBV5-6	TRBJ1-2
ASSQDLRLKTGELF	-	-	TRBV4-3	TRBJ2-2
ASSLLGIWEQF	-	-	TRBV6-5	TRBJ2-1
ASSQSEKPRTSGSGHEQF	-	TRBD2	TRBV23-1	TRBJ2-1
ASSLGFGDSNQPQH	-	-	TRBV5-1	TRBJ1-5
ASMAFSTGGEAF	-	TRBD1	TRBV28	TRBJ1-1
ASSVTSGGSYNEQF	-	TRBD2	TRBV6-1	TRBJ2-1
ATSRDFRGAQPQH	-	-	TRBV15	TRBJ1-5
ASSLNQGSYEQY	-	-	TRBV7-2	TRBJ2-7
ASSLVGFTETQY	once	-	TRBV7-6	TRBJ2-5
ASSVVGGEQY	-	-	TRBV9	TRBJ2-7
ASSSDRGRYNEQF	-	TRBD1	TRBV7-3	TRBJ2-1